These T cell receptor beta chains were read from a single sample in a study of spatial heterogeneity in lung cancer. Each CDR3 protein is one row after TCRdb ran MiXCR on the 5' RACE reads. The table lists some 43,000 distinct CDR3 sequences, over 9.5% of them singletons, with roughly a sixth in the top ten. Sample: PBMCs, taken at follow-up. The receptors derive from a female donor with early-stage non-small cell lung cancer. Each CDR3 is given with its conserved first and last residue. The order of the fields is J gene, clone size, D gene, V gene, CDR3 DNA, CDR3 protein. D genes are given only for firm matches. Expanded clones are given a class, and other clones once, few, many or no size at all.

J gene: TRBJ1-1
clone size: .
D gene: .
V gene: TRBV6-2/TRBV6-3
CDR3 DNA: TGTGCCAGCAGGCTCAGGGGACCGAACACTGAAGCTTTCTTT
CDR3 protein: CASRLRGPNTEAFF

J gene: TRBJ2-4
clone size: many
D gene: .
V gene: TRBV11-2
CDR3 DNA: TGTGCCAGCAGCTCCCGGCTAGCCAAAAACATTCAGTACTTC
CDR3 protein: CASSSRLAKNIQYF

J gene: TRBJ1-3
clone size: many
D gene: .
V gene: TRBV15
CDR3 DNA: TGTGCCACCAGCAGAGATCCTCTTCAGAGGGGGGCCCTCTCTGGAAACACCATATATTTT
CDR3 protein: CATSRDPLQRGALSGNTIYF

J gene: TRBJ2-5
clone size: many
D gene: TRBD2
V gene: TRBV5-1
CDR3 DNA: TGCGCCAGCAGCCAACCGGGACTAGCTCTGCAAGAGACCCAGTACTTC
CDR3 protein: CASSQPGLALQETQYF

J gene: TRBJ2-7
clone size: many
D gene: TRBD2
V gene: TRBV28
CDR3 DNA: TGTGCCAGCAGAGCGGGGGGCCCCTACGAGCAGTACTTC
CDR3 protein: CASRAGGPYEQYF

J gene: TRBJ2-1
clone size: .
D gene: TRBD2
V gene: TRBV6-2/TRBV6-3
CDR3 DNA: TGTGCCAGCAGTTACTTGCGACGCCGGGGACTAGCGGGGGCCCTTAGCTCCTACAATGAGCAGTTCTTC
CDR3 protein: CASSYLRRRGLAGALSSYNEQFF

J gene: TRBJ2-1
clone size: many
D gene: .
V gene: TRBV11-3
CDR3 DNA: TGTGCCAGCAGCTTAGGGGCCCTCCCGGGTCCCTACAATGAGCAGTTCTTC
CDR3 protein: CASSLGALPGPYNEQFF

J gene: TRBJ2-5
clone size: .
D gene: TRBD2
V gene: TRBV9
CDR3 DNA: TGTGCCAGCAGCAGCACCGGGACTAGCGGGGAGACCCAGCACTTC
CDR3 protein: CASSSTGTSGETQHF

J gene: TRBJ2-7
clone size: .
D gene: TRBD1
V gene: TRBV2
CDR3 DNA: TGTGCCAGCGGGAGGGACAGGGTCAACGAGCAGTACTTC
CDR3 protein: CASGRDRVNEQYF

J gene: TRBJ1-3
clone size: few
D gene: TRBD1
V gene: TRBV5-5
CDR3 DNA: TGTGCCAGCAGCACCAGGGACAGGTCTGGAAACACCATATATTTT
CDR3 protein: CASSTRDRSGNTIYF

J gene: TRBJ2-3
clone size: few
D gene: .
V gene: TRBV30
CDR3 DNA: TGTGCCTGGAGTCCAGGCCTCAAAAATACGCAGTATTTT
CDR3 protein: CAWSPGLKNTQYF

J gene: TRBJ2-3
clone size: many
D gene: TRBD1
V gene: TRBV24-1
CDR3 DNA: TGTGCCACCAGTGATCTGACAGGGCCAAGGACAGATACGCAGTATTTT
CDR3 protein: CATSDLTGPRTDTQYF

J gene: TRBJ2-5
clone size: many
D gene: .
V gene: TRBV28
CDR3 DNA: TGTGCCAGCAGTTTATCAATAGATCCAGGGCCTCTCGAGACCCAGTACTTC
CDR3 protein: CASSLSIDPGPLETQYF

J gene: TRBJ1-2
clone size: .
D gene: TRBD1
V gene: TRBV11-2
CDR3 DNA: TGTGCCAGCAGCCCCTTGGACAGGCGAGCTAACTATGGCTACACCTTC
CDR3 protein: CASSPLDRRANYGYTF

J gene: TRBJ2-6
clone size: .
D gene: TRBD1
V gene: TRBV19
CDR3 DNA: TGTGCCAGTAGTAGAAGGACAGGGGATGGGGCCAACGTCCTGACTTTC
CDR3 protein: CASSRRTGDGANVLTF

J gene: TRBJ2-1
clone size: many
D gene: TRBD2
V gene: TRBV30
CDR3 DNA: TGTGCCTGGAATAGCGGGGGGGCGAACCCCTACAATGAGCAGTTCTTC
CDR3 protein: CAWNSGGANPYNEQFF

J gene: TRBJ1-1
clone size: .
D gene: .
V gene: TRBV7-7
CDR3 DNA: TGTGCTAGCAGCGCAGTGGAGAACACTGAAGCTTTCTTT
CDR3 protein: CASSAVENTEAFF

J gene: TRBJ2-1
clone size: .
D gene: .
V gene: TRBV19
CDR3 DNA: TGTGCCAGTACCCCAAGCGTTTCGGGGGAGCAGTTCTTC
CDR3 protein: CASTPSVSGEQFF

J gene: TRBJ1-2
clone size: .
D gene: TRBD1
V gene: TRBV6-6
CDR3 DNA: TGTGCCAGCAGTTACTCGGACAGGGTCTTTGGCTACACCTTC
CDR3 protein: CASSYSDRVFGYTF

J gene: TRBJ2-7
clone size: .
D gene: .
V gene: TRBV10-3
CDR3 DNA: TGTGCCATCAGTGAGGGGGGCCCGACCTACGAGCAGTACTTC
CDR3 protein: CAISEGGPTYEQYF

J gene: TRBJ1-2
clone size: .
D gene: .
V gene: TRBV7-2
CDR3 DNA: TGTGCCAGCAGCCCCTCGGACCCTCGAGGGGGCTACACCTTC
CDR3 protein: CASSPSDPRGGYTF

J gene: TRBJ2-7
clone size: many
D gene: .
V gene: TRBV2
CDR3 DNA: TGTGCCAGCAGTGAATGGGGGCTCCGTAAGGGCGAGCAGCACTTC
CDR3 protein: CASSEWGLRKGEQHF

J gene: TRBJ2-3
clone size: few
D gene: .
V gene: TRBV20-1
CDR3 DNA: TGCAGTGCTAGAGATGTCTCCAGCACAGATACGCAGTATTTT
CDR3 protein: CSARDVSSTDTQYF

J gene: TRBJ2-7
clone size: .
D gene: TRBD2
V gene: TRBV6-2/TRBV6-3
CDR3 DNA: TGTGCCAGCAGTTATTGGACTAGCGGGGGCCTGGACTACGAGCAGTACTTC
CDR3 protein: CASSYWTSGGLDYEQYF

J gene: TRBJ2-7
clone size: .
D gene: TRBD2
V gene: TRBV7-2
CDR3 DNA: TGTGCCAGCAGCCCCGGGGGGGCTTACTCCTACGAGCAGTACTTC
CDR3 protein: CASSPGGAYSYEQYF

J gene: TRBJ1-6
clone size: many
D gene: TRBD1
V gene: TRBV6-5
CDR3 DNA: TGTGCCAGCAGTTATGCGCCCGGGACAGGGGGCAAAACCCTCCACTTT
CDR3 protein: CASSYAPGTGGKTLHF

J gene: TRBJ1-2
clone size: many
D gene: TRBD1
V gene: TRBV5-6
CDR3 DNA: TGTGCCAGCAGCGGACAGGGGACCTATGGCTACACCTTC
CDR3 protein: CASSGQGTYGYTF

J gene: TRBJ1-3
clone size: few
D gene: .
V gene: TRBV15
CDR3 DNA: TGTGCCACCAGCACCCTTGGCCCTGGAAACACCATATATTTT
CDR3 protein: CATSTLGPGNTIYF

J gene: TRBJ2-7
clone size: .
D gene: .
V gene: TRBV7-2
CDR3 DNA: TGTGCCAGCAGCTTAACCCCCTACGAGCAGTACTTC
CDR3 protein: CASSLTPYEQYF

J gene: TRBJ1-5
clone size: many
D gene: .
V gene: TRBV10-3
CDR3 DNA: TGTGCCATCAGTGAGTCACTGGGCAATCAGCCCCAGCATTTT
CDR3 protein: CAISESLGNQPQHF

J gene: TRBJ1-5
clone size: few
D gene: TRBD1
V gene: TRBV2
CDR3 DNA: TGTGCCAGCAGTGGGACAGGGCGAAATCAGCCCCAGCATTTT
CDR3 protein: CASSGTGRNQPQHF

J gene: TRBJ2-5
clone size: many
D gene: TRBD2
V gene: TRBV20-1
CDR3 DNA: TGCAGTGCTAGCTCTTCTCCGGCGGGGGGGCTCCAAGAGACCCAGTACTTC
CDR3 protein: CSASSSPAGGLQETQYF

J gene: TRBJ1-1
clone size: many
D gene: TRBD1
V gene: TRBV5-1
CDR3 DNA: TGCGCCAGCAGCTTGGTGGGACAGGGGCAGGGGACTGAAGCTTTCTTT
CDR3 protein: CASSLVGQGQGTEAFF

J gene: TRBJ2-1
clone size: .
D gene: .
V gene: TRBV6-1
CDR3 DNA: TGTGCCAGCCGGCAGGGGCAGCTCCACAATGAGCAGTTCTTC
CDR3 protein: CASRQGQLHNEQFF

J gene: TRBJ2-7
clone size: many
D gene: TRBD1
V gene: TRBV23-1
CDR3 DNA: TGCGCCAGCAGTCAATGCCCTCCGACAGGGGATTACAACGAGCAGTACTTC
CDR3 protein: CASSQCPPTGDYNEQYF

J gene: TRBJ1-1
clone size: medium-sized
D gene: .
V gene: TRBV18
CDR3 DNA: TGTGCCAGCTCACCATCGGGGATGACTGAAGCTTTCTTT
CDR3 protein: CASSPSGMTEAFF

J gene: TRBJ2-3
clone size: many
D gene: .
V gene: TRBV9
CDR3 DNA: TGTGCCAGCAGCAGACGGGGGGCCCGCACAGATACGCAGTATTTT
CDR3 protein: CASSRRGARTDTQYF

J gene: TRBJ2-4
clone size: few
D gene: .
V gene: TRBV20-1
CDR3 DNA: TGCAGTGCGACAGACGCGTTCAAAAACATTCAGTACTTC
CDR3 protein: CSATDAFKNIQYF

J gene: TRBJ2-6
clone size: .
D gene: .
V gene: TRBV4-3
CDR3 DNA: TGCGCCAGCAGCCAAGAGGTGCGGTTCTCTGGGGCCAACGTCCTGACTTTC
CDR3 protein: CASSQEVRFSGANVLTF

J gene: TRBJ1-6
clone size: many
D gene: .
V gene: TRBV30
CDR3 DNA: TGTGCCTGGAGTGTAGTGGGGGCCGGAAATTCACCCCTCCACTTT
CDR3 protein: CAWSVVGAGNSPLHF

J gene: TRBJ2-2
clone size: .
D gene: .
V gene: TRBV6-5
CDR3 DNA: TGTGCCAGCAGTCAGGCCACCGGGGAGCTGTTTTTT
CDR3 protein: CASSQATGELFF

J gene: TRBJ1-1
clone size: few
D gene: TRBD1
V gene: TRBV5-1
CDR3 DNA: TGCGCCAGCAGCCCGACAGGGGTGAACACTGAAGCTTTCTTT
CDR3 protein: CASSPTGVNTEAFF

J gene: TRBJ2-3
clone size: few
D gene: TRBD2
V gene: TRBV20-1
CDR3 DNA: TGCAGTGCTAGAGATCTCTTGAGGGCTAGCGGAAGCACAGATACGCAGTATTTT
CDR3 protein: CSARDLLRASGSTDTQYF

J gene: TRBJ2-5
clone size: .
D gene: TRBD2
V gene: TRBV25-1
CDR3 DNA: TGTGCCAGCGCTCGCGCGGGGGTTCAAGAGACCCAGTACTTC
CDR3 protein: CASARAGVQETQYF

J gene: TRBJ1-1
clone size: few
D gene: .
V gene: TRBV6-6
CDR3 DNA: TGTGCCAGCAGTTACGGGGTTTTTTACACTGAAGCTTTCTTT
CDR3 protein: CASSYGVFYTEAFF

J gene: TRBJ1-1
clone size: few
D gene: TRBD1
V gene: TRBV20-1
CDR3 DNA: TGCAGTGCTAGCCGGCTTACAGGGGTGTTCGGGCACACTGAAGCTTTCTTT
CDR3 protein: CSASRLTGVFGHTEAFF

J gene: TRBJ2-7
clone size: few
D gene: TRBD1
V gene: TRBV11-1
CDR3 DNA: TGTGCCAGCAGCTTCAACGACAGGGTAGGTGAGCAGTACTTC
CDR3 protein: CASSFNDRVGEQYF

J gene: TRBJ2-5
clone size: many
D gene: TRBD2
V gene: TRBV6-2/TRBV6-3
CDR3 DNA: TGTGCCAGCACCGACCCCCTAAGGCGGACTAGCGCGCAAGAGACCCAGTACTTC
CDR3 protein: CASTDPLRRTSAQETQYF

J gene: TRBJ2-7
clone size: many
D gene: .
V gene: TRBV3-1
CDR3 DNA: TGTGCCAGCAGCGCTCGGCTGGGGGAGCAGTACTTC
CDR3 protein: CASSARLGEQYF

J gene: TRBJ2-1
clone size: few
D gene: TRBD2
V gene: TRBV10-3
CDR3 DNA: TGTGCCACCCGAACGCGGGGGTCCTACAATGAGCAGTTCTTC
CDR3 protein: CATRTRGSYNEQFF

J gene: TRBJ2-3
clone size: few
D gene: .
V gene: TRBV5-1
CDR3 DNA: TGCGCCAGCAGCGTTCGCAGGGGGGGCACAGATACGCAGTATTTT
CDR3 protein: CASSVRRGGTDTQYF

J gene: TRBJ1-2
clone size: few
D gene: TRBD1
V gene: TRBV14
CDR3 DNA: TGTGCCAGCAGCCAAGTGGACAGGGTAGATGGCTACACCTTC
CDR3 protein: CASSQVDRVDGYTF

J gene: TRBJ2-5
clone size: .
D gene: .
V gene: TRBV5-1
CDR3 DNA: TGCGCCAGCAGCTTGGCCGGGACCCCCCAAGAGACCCAGTACTTC
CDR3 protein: CASSLAGTPQETQYF

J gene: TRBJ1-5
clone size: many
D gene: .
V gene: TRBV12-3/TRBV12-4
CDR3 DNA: TGTGCCAGCAGCTTGACTCTGGGACGCGGGAATCAGCCCCAGCATTTT
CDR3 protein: CASSLTLGRGNQPQHF

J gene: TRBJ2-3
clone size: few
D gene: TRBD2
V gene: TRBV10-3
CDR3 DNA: TGTGCCATCAGTTTGGGGACTAGCGGGGGCACAGATACGCAGTATTTT
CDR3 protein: CAISLGTSGGTDTQYF

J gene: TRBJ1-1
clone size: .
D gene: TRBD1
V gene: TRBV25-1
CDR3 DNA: TGTGCCAGCAGTGTGCAGGGGGCAACTGAAGCTTTCTTT
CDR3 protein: CASSVQGATEAFF

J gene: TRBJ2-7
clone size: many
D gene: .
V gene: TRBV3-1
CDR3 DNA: TGTGCCAGCAGCCAAGCTACTCGGTTCCACGAGCAGTACTTC
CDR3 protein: CASSQATRFHEQYF

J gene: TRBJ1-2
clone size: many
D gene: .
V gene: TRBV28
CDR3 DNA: TGTGCCAGCAGTACTAGGATTTCCGGCTACACCTTC
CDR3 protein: CASSTRISGYTF